This T cell receptor beta chain was profiled in a study of blood T cells in healthy people across ages (dated by TCRdb to between 2014 and 2016). Broadly, across the study: In model experiments, template switching captured about one uniquely barcoded TCR beta cDNA molecule for every two T cells. Using the same blood draw, the study looked at two additional independent replicas of 1 million unique cDNA reads for two donors, one aged 18 to 29 and the other aged 80 or older. The study measured age-related changes in TCR beta repertoire diversity using deep sequencing normalized with unique cDNA molecular identifiers. Donors were grouped into four age groups: young (average roughly 16 years), middle-aged (39), aged (about 59) and long-lived (just over 80). To avoid experimental bias, donors of different ages were spread randomly across the sequencing lanes. Overall results and qualifications from the work: The long-lived group showed more naive CD4+ T cells, fewer expanded clones and increased TCR diversity than the aged group, suggesting age selection. Observed TCR beta diversity per million T cells fell roughly linearly with age, and a significant reduction was already apparent by age approximately 40. Because profiling used bulk unsorted PBMCs, naive and antigen-experienced compartments could not be compared conclusively. The CMV infection status of donors was not known, potentially confounding age-related changes in expanded clonotypes. Estimates of total diversity from one million sequenced T cells were regarded as lower bounds and underestimates. The percentage of naive T cells measured by flow cytometry correlated strongly with observed TCR beta diversity.

The roughly 39 donors, aged about 6 to 100 years, were systemically healthy Caucasian individuals from Russia. Around 9.8 milliliters of peripheral blood were collected from each donor into EDTA-treated Vacutainer tubes. Ficoll-Paque density-gradient centrifugation was used to isolate PBMCs, with at least 7 million per sample. Trizol reagent was used to extract total RNA from the PBMCs, yielding at least 6 micrograms per sample. Naive CD45RAhigh/CD27high T cell percentages were measured by flow cytometry on a PBMC aliquot from every donor. Remarks on this clonotype: Its antigen specificity is not known. No clone much larger than this one lies a single base away; base qualities are absent.

Trimming removed 8 bases from V and 2 bases from J; the gene matches leave 8 bases unexplained. CDR1 is given as MNHEY and CDR2 as SVGAGI, both from the germline V gene. Its CDR3 holds 14 amino acids, cysteine through phenylalanine. Here the CDR3 DNA is all that survives: 42 bases in frame from base 1. Libraries were prepared through 5' RACE. Sequencer: Illumina HiSeq 2500. The second PCR ran for roughly 6 to 11 cycles and used a J-beta primer mix along with a sample-barcoded 5' primer. Each TCR beta cDNA molecule received a unique molecular identifier from a template-switch 5' adaptor carrying 12 random nucleotides. At least 3 million CDR3-containing paired-end reads were obtained from each sample. All of the RNA was converted into first-strand cDNA using the Mint cDNA synthesis kit, with a TRBC-specific oligonucleotide serving as the primer. Following uracil-DNA glycosylase treatment, all cDNA underwent a first 18-cycle PCR with the universal primers M1SS and BC2_uni_R. Under the source paper's analysis protocol: For normalization, 1 million high-quality reads were randomly selected from each sample, with every read carrying a distinct molecular identifier. Reads sharing molecular identifiers were discarded rather than binned into consensus sequences. MiTCR, run with a Q25 quality threshold and the strictest error-elimination algorithm, handled CDR3 identification, clonotype clustering and error correction. A nonparametric unseen species model using Euler transformation provided a lower-bound estimate of total TCR beta diversity. TCRdb handled the public reads itself, with Q25 trimming in fastp and clone calling in MiXCR, and kept productive beta chains. Every distinct CDR3 protein forms one entry, paired with its most common genes and DNA. These V and J calls originate from TCRdb's pipeline instead of the authors' own analysis. Present in this sample are some 370,000 distinct CDR3 sequences, about half of which were seen just once. The ten most abundant clones make up approximately 51% of the sample.

This receptor was identified in a man in his sixties in good health. The specimen was blood. Here the chain combines TRBV6-5 and TRBJ2-7; the junction holds 8 bases that match TRBD1. This receptor has the CDR3 CASGWTGRPYEQYF. The bases are TGTGCCAGCGGCTGGACAGGGCGTCCCTACGAGCAGTACTTC.